The clone carrying this T cell receptor beta chain occurred many times. Its antigen is currently unknown. At one boundary the junction diverges from the germline segment, which might be a read error. At least 6 micrograms of total RNA were extracted per sample. It was with a sample-barcoded 5' primer and a J-beta primer mix that a second PCR of roughly 7 to 12 cycles was run. All cDNA molecules were each tagged by a template-switch adaptor with 12 random nucleotides. Using its own MiXCR run on the 5' RACE reads, TCRdb lists one record per CDR3 protein. Of more than 550,000 distinct CDR3 sequences listed, approximately 22% are singletons. The data were taken from a study of blood T cells in healthy people across ages. Findings and caveats of the study: Naive T cell percentage and TCR beta diversity correlated strongly.

Sequenced: blood. This receptor was obtained from a man aged 70 or older in good health.

The CDR3 DNA sequence: TGTGCCAGCAGTTTAGGAGCGGATACGCAGTATTTT. Translated: CASSLGADTQYF. J is TRBJ2-3 and V is TRBV7-2; D unclear. Germline CDR1 is SGHTA and CDR2 is FQGNSA. This CDR3 is built from 12 residues.